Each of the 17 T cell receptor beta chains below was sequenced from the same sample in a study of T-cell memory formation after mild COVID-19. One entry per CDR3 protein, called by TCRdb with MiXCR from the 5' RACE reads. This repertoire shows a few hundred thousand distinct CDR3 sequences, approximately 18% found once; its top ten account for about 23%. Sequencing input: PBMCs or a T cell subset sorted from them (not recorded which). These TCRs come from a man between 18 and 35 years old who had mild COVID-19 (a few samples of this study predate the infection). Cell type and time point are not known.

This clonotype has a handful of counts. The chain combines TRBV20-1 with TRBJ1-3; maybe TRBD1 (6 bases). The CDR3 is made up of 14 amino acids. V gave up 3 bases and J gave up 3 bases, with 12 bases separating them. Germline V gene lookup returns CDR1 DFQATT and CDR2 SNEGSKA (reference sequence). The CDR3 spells CSARKQGGGNTIYF. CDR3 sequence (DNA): TGCAGTGCTAGGAAACAGGGTGGTGGAAACACCATATATTTT.

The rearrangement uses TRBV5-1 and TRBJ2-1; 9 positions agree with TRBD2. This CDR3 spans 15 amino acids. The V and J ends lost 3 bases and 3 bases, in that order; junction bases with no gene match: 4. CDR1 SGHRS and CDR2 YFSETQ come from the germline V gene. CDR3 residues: CASSSNSGSYNEQFF. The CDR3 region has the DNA TGCGCCAGCAGCTCAAATAGCGGGAGCTACAATGAGCAGTTCTTC.

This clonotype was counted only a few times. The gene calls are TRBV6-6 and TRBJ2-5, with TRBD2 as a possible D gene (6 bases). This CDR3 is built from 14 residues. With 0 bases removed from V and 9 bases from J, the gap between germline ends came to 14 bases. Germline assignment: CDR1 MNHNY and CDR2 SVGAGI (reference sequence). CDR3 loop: CASSYSRTNPAQYF. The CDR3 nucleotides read TGTGCCAGCAGTTACTCCCGGACTAATCCGGCCCAGTACTTC.

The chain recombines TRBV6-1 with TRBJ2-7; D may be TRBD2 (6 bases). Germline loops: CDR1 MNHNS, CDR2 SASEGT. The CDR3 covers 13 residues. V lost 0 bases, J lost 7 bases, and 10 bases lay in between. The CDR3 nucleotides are TGTGCCAGCAGTGAAGCTCCGGCGGGAGAGCAGTACGTC. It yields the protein CASSEAPAGEQYV.

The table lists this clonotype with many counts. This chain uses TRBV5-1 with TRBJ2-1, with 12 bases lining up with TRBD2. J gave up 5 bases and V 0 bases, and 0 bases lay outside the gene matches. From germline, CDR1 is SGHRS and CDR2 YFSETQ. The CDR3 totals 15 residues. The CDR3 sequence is CASSLGLAGDNEQFF. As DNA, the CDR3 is TGCGCCAGCAGCTTGGGACTAGCGGGGGACAATGAGCAGTTCTTC.

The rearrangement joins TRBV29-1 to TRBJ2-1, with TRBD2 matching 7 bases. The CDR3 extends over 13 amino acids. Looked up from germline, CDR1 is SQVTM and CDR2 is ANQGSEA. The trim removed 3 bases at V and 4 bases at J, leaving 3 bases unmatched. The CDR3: CSVDAGEYNEQFF. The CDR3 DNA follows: TGCAGCGTTGACGCGGGGGAATACAATGAGCAGTTCTTC.

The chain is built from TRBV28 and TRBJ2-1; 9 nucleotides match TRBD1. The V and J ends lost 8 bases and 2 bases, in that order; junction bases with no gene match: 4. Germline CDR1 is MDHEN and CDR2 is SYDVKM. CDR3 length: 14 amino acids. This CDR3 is CASSRDRAYNEQFF. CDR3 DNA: TGTGCCAGCTCGCGGGACAGGGCCTACAATGAGCAGTTCTTC. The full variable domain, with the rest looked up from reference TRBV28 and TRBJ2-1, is DVKVTQSSRYLVKRTGEKVFLECVQDMDHENMFWYRQDPGLGLRLIYFSYDVKMKEKGDIPEGYSVSREKKERFSLILESASTNQTSMYLCASSRDRAYNEQFFGPGTRLTVL.

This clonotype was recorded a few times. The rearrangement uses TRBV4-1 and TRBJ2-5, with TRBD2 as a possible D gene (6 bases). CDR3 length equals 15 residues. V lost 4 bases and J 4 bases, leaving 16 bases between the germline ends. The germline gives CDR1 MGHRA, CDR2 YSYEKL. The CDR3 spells CASSPEGGEVETQYF. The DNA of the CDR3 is TGCGCCAGCAGCCCCGAGGGAGGTGAGGTAGAGACCCAGTACTTC.

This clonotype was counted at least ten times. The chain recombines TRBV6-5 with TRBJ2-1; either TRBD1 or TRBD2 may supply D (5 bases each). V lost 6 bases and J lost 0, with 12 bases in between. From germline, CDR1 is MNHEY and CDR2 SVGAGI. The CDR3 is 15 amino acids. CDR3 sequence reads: CASSPRGFSYNEQFF. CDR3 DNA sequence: TGTGCCAGCAGCCCGAGGGGTTTCTCCTACAATGAGCAGTTCTTC.

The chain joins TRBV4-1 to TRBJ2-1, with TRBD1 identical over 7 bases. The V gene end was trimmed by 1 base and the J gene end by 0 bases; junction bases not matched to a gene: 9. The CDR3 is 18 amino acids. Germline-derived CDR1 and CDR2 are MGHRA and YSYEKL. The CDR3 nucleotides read TGCGCCAGCAGCCAAGGACAGGGCGAATGGGACTCCTACAATGAGCAGTTCTTC. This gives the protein CASSQGQGEWDSYNEQFF.

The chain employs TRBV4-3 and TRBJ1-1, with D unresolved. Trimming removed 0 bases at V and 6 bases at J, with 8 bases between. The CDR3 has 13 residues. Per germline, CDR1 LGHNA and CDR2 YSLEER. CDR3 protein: CASSQDLNPEAFF. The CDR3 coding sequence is TGCGCCAGCAGCCAAGATTTAAACCCTGAAGCTTTCTTT.

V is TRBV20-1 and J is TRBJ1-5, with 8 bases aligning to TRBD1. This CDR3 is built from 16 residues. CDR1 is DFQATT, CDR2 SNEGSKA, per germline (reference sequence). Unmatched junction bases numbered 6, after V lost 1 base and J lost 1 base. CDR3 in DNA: TGCAGTGCTAGAGTCAGGGGGCGCGGCAGCAATCAGCCCCAGCATTTT. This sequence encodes CSARVRGRGSNQPQHF.

The CDR3 region is CAIRRGVPGETQYF. Here the CDR3 DNA reads TGTGCCATCAGGCGAGGGGTCCCTGGTGAGACCCAGTACTTC. The chain recombines TRBV10-3 with TRBJ2-5; D is perhaps TRBD1 or TRBD2 (5 bases each). CDR1 is ENHRY, CDR2 SYGVKD, per germline. Trimming removed 6 bases at V and 5 bases at J, with 16 bases between. The CDR3 is 14 amino acids.

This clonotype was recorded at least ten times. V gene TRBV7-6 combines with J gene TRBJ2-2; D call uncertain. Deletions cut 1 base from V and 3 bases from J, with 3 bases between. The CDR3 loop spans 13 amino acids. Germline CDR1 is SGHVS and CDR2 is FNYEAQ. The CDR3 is CASSLGDTGELFF. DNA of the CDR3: TGTGCCAGCAGCTTAGGGGACACCGGGGAGCTGTTTTTT.

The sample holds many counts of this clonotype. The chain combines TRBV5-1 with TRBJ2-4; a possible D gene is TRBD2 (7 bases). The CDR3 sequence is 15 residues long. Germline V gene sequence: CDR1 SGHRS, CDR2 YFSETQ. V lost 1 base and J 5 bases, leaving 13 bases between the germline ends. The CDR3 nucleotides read TGCGCCAGCAGCTTGATGGGGGGGGCCGAAAACATTCAGTACTTC. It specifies CASSLMGGAENIQYF.

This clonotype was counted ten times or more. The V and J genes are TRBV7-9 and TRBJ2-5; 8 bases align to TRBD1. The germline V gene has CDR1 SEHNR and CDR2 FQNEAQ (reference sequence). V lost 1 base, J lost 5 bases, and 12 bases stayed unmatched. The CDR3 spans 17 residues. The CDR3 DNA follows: TGTGCCAGCAGCTTAGAGGCAGGGGGCGTTTGGAGGGAGACCCAGTACTTC. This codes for CASSLEAGGVWRETQYF.

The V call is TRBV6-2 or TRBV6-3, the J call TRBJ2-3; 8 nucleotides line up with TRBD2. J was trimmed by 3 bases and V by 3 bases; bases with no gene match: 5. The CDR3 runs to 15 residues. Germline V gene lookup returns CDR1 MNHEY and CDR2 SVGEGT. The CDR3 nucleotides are TGTGCCAGCAGTTATGGCGGGGGGCGAACAGATACGCAGTATTTT. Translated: CASSYGGGRTDTQYF.